This section outlines one TCR beta chain sequence together with its context. The record originates from a study of blood T cell repertoires in COVID-19. Whole-study context: Specimens from acute and convalescent COVID-19 originated in the United States, Italy and Spain. T cells, B-cell-depleted T cells, or PBMCs supplied cDNA or gDNA.

Authors' processing steps: Reference gene primer amplification in the assay estimated nucleated cell counts. Repertoires were generated with immunoSEQ multiplex PCR, while TCRdb's copy carries only in-frame clones and drops some. The DNA was the basis for D and trimming; V, J and clone size are from that table. Of under 200,000 clones listed, roughly nine tenths are singletons. The CDR3 length is 14 residues. Germline V lookup: CDR1 MNHEY, CDR2 SVGAGI. V lost 6 bases and J 0 bases, leaving 11 bases between the germline ends. This TCR came from a woman in her seventies with acute or convalescent COVID-19. The rearrangement links TRBV6-5 to TRBJ1-1, with D possibly TRBD1 on 6 matching bases. The sequenced sample consisted of peripheral blood. Written as DNA, the CDR3 is TGTGCCAGCAGCCAGGGGACACTGAACACTGAAGCTTTCTTT. Protein product: CASSQGTLNTEAFF.